The 6 T cell receptor beta chains below all came from one sample that was sequenced in a study of shared T cell receptors in the human thymus. Clones were read by immunoSEQ multiplex PCR, and TCRdb kept only the in-frame ones, dropping some. The sample yields hundreds of thousands of clones, about 87% seen once. Another study also made use of these data, one on human thymus T cells.

Input material: thymocytes. These receptors originate from a boy in the first two years of life with a congenital heart defect.

V and J are TRBV4-2 and TRBJ2-2; 11 positions match TRBD2. Trimming at V came to 8 bases and at J to 5 bases, leaving 16 bases not matched to a gene. In germline, CDR1 is LGHNA, CDR2 YNFKEQ. This CDR3 has 18 amino acids. DNA for the CDR3: TGTGCCAGCTCGAACCGAAAATCTAGCGGGGGGTTTACCGGGGAGCTGTTTTTT. It encodes CASSNRKSSGGFTGELFF.

This chain links TRBV5-1 with TRBJ2-3; 7 positions match TRBD1. Trimming cost V 1 base and J 2 bases; bases outside gene matches: 7. The CDR3 covers 16 residues. The germline V gene encodes CDR1 SGHRS and CDR2 YFSETQ. CDR3 DNA: TGCGCCAGCAGCTTGTTAGGACAGGTGTTCACAGATACGCAGTATTTT. As protein: CASSLLGQVFTDTQYF.

The chain is built from TRBV4-1 and TRBJ1-5; 10 bases fit TRBD1. Germline V gene data show CDR1 as MGHRA and CDR2 as YSYEKL. V trimming: 0 bases; J trimming: 9 bases; junction bases outside the gene matches: 14. The CDR3 covers 18 residues. CDR3 coding DNA: TGCGCCAGCAGCCAAGATCCAAACCGGGACAGGGGCTTTTGGCCCCAGCATTTT. Translated: CASSQDPNRDRGFWPQHF.

This chain connects TRBV4-3 to TRBJ1-4, with 11 bases fitting TRBD1. Germline V gene data show CDR1 as LGHNA and CDR2 as YSLEER. The CDR3 has 17 amino acids. Trimming removed 3 bases from V and 4 bases from J; junction bases left unmatched: 7. CDR3 coding DNA: TGCGCCAGCAGCCACCAGGACAGGGGGCGTCTTAATGAAAAACTGTTTTTT. It translates to CASSHQDRGRLNEKLFF.

This clone is a singleton in its sample. V usage is TRBV7-9 and J usage is TRBJ2-7; D is unresolved. The germline gives CDR1 SEHNR, CDR2 FQNEAQ (reference sequence). The V end was cut by 2 bases, the J end by 4 bases, with 6 bases between. The CDR3 loop spans 12 amino acids. CDR3 sequence reads: CASSLMRYEQYF. Here the CDR3 DNA reads TGTGCCAGCAGCTTAATGCGGTACGAGCAGTACTTC.

The CDR3 nucleotides read TGCGCCAGCAGCGACCGGGACACCGAGGAGACCCAGTACTTC. Its translation: CASSDRDTEETQYF. The chain has TRBV5-1 and TRBJ2-5; possible D gene TRBD1, 6 bases. V gave up 4 bases and J gave up 5 bases, with 15 bases separating them. Germline assignment: CDR1 SGHRS and CDR2 YFSETQ. The CDR3 runs to 14 residues.